One and the same sample provided the 16 T cell receptor beta chains below, sequenced in a study of blood T cell repertoires in COVID-19. Profiling relied on immunoSEQ multiplex PCR, and the TCRdb table lists in-frame clones only, not all of them. The profile covers some 100,000 clones, with roughly 85% appearing a single time and roughly 2.6% taken by the ten largest. Sequencing was carried out using PBMCs or T cells enriched from blood (not recorded which). The source of these receptors is a woman between 50 and 59 years old who had recovered from COVID-19.

The chain employs TRBV10-3 and TRBJ1-1; D gene ambiguous. The V end lost 3 bases, the J end lost 1 base, and 6 bases lay between the germline ends. Germline assignment: CDR1 ENHRY and CDR2 SYGVKD. The CDR3 spans 13 residues. CDR3 DNA: TGTGCCATCAGTGACGCAGGGAACACTGAAGCTTTCTTT. It encodes CAISDAGNTEAFF.

This chain uses TRBV3-1 (or the pseudogene TRBV3-2) with TRBJ1-1; no definite D call. The CDR3 has 17 amino acids. Germline V gene lookup returns CDR1 LGHDT and CDR2 YNNKEL (reference sequence). V was cut by 0 bases and J by 5 bases, with 19 bases left in between. CDR3 sequence reads: CASSQDLSSDSWTEAFF. CDR3 bases: TGTGCCAGCAGCCAAGATCTTTCCAGTGACTCGTGGACTGAAGCTTTCTTT.

The genes are TRBV10-1 and TRBJ2-7, with 7 positions matching TRBD2. From germline, CDR1 is WNHNN and CDR2 SYGVQD (reference sequence). The CDR3 has 13 amino acids. V lost 6 bases and J lost 2; bases outside the gene matches: 4. The CDR3 reads CASRASGAYEQYF. For the CDR3, the DNA is TGCGCCAGCAGGGCTAGCGGTGCCTACGAGCAGTACTTC.

The genes are TRBV7-9 and TRBJ1-5; TRBD1 is a possible D gene (5 bases). Trimming shortened V by 2 bases and J by 3 bases, and 14 bases separated the two germline ends. Germline V CDR1 and CDR2: SEHNR, FQNEAQ (reference sequence). This CDR3 is 16 amino acids long. The CDR3 DNA is TGTGCCAGCAGCTTATTCCAGGGACTATCCAATCAGCCCCAGCATTTT. It encodes CASSLFQGLSNQPQHF.

This clone turned up a few times. The chain combines TRBV28 with TRBJ1-5, with 8 bases aligning to TRBD1. V was clipped by 4 bases and J by 0 bases; unmatched bases: 2. The CDR3 is 15 amino acids. The germline gives CDR1 MDHEN, CDR2 SYDVKM. The CDR3 reads CASSWTGSSNQPQHF. In DNA form, the CDR3 reads TGTGCCAGCAGTTGGACAGGGTCTAGCAATCAGCCCCAGCATTTT.

This clone came up once. V usage is TRBV6-1 and J usage is TRBJ2-7; 11 positions match TRBD1. The germline V gene encodes CDR1 MNHNS and CDR2 SASEGT. Unmatched junction bases numbered 1, after V lost 1 base and J lost 2 bases. The CDR3 is 15 amino acids. CDR3 DNA sequence: TGTGCCAGCAGTGAAGGGACAGGGGGCCCCTACGAGCAGTACTTC. Amino acids: CASSEGTGGPYEQYF.

The rearrangement links TRBV10-3 to TRBJ1-1; D is unclear. The CDR3 is 12 residues long. The germline gives CDR1 ENHRY, CDR2 SYGVKD. The V end was cut by 5 bases, the J end by 5 bases, with 9 bases between. The CDR3 DNA is TGTGCCATCAGTCCCGCGGGGACTGAAGCTTTCTTT. Translated, it gives CAISPAGTEAFF.

This clone was recorded many times. The chain couples TRBV20-1 to TRBJ1-6, with 8 nucleotides matching TRBD1. The CDR3 is 14 residues long. Trimming at V came to 3 bases and at J to 8 bases, leaving 6 bases not matched to a gene. Per the germline V gene, CDR1 is DFQATT and CDR2 is SNEGSKA (reference sequence). The DNA of the CDR3 is TGCAGTGCTAGTTCACAGGGGGATTATTCACCCCTCCACTTT. It is translated as CSASSQGDYSPLHF.

The chain joins TRBV12-3 or TRBV12-4 to TRBJ1-1, with D tentatively TRBD1 (6 bases). The CDR3 is made up of 12 amino acids. V gave up 8 bases and J gave up 1 base, with 8 bases separating them. In DNA, the CDR3 is TGTGCCAGCGGCAGGGGGAACACTGAAGCTTTCTTT. It specifies CASGRGNTEAFF.

This clone was counted only a few times. The V and J genes are TRBV3-1 (or the pseudogene TRBV3-2) and TRBJ1-6; D remains unclear. Per the germline V gene, CDR1 is LGHDT and CDR2 is YNNKEL (reference sequence). Deletions cut 0 bases from V and 0 bases from J, with 9 bases between. The CDR3 extends over 17 amino acids. CDR3: CASSQDIRSSYNSPLHF. DNA of the CDR3: TGTGCCAGCAGCCAAGACATACGGAGCTCCTATAATTCACCCCTCCACTTT.

This clone has more than one count but fewer than ten. Distinct nucleotide sequences in the sample also encode this CDR3. The CDR3 DNA reads as TGTGCCAGCAGACAGGGTCGGAACACTGAAGCTTTCTTT. Translation gives CASRQGRNTEAFF. The gene calls are TRBV27 and TRBJ1-1, with a tentative D call TRBD1 (6 bases). Germline lookup yields CDR1 MNHEY and CDR2 SMNVEV (reference sequence). There are 13 residues in the CDR3. V was trimmed by 6 bases and J by 1 base, leaving 9 bases between them.

The V and J genes are TRBV27 and TRBJ2-2; a weak D match, TRBD1 (6 bases). Trimming stripped 6 bases from V and 5 bases from J, with 10 bases between. Germline-derived CDR1 and CDR2 are MNHEY and SMNVEV (reference sequence). This CDR3 contains 13 residues. The CDR3 is CASSLQGTGELFF. The CDR3 DNA reads TGTGCCAGCAGCTTACAGGGTACCGGGGAGCTGTTTTTT.

This clone occurred a few times. The chain combines TRBV27 with TRBJ2-7; 7 nucleotides agree with TRBD1. The CDR3 contains 16 residues. The V gene's germline CDR1 is MNHEY and CDR2 SMNVEV (reference sequence). J lost 1 base, V lost 6 bases, and 12 bases had no gene match. The CDR3 region has the DNA TGTGCCAGCAGGGGGACCCAGACAGGGATGTCCTACGAGCAGTACTTC. This encodes CASRGTQTGMSYEQYF.

The rearrangement joins TRBV27 to TRBJ1-1, with TRBD1 as a possible D gene (6 bases). The CDR3 consists of 13 residues. From germline, CDR1 is MNHEY and CDR2 SMNVEV (reference sequence). The germline V and J ends were trimmed by 5 bases and 3 bases, with 10 bases remaining between them. The CDR3 protein is CASSPGQYTEAFF. CDR3 DNA: TGTGCCAGCAGTCCAGGACAGTACACTGAAGCTTTCTTT.

The chain is built from TRBV19 and TRBJ1-1; a weak D match, TRBD1 (5 bases). V lost 5 bases to trimming and J lost 5 bases, with 15 bases between them. Germline V gene sequence: CDR1 LNHDA, CDR2 SQIVND (reference sequence). The CDR3 loop spans 14 amino acids. The DNA for the CDR3 is TGTGCCAGTAGTGCCCGGACGGGGGGAACTGAAGCTTTCTTT. Protein product: CASSARTGGTEAFF. Complete variable domain (other parts from reference TRBV19 and TRBJ1-1): DGGITQSPKYLFRKEGQNVTLSCEQNLNHDAMYWYRQDPGQGLRLIYYSQIVNDFQKGDIAEGYSVSREKKESFPLTVTSAQKNPTAFYLCASSARTGGTEAFFGQGTRLTVV.

The rearrangement links TRBV28 to TRBJ2-1; no clear D. Trimming removed 3 bases at V and 9 bases at J, with 9 bases between. The CDR3 loop spans 12 amino acids. Germline values: CDR1 MDHEN, CDR2 SYDVKM. The CDR3 coding sequence is TGTGCCAGCAGTTTGCGAGCTGTTGAGCAGTTCTTC. Its protein is CASSLRAVEQFF.